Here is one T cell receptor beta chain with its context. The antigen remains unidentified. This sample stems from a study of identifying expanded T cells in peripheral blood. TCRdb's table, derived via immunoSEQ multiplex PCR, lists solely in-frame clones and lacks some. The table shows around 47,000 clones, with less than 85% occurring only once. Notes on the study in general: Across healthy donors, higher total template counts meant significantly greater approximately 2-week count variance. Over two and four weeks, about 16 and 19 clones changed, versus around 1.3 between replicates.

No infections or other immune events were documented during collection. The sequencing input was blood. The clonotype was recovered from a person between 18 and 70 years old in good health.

The CDR3 DNA reads as TGTGCCAGTAAATCTAGCGGGAATACGCAGTATTTT. This codes for CASKSSGNTQYF. The chain has TRBV19 and TRBJ2-3; 9 bases are a match to TRBD2. Per germline, CDR1 LNHDA and CDR2 SQIVND (reference sequence). The CDR3 has 12 amino acids. V shed 7 bases and J 7 bases; nucleotides not matched to a gene: 3. The full variable domain, its missing parts supplied by reference TRBV19 and TRBJ2-3, is DGGITQSPKYLFRKEGQNVTLSCEQNLNHDAMYWYRQDPGQGLRLIYYSQIVNDFQKGDIAEGYSVSREKKESFPLTVTSAQKNPTAFYLCASKSSGNTQYFGPGTRLTVL.